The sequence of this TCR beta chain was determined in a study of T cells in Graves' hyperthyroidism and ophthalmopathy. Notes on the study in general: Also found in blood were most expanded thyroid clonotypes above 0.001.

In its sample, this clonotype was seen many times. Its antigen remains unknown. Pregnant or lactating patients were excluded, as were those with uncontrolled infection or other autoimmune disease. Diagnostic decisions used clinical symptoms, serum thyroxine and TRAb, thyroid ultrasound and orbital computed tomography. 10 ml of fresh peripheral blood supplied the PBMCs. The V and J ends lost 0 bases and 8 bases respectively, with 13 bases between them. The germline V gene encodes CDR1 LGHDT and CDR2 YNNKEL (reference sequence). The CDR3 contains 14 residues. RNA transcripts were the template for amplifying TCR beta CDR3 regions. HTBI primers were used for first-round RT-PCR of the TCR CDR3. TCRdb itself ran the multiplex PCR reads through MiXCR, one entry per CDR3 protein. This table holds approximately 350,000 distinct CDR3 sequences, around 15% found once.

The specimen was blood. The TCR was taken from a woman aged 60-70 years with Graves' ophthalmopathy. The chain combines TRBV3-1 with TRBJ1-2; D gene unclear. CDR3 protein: CASSQDSDRTGYTF. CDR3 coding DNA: TGTGCCAGCAGCCAAGATTCGGATCGAACCGGCTACACCTTC.